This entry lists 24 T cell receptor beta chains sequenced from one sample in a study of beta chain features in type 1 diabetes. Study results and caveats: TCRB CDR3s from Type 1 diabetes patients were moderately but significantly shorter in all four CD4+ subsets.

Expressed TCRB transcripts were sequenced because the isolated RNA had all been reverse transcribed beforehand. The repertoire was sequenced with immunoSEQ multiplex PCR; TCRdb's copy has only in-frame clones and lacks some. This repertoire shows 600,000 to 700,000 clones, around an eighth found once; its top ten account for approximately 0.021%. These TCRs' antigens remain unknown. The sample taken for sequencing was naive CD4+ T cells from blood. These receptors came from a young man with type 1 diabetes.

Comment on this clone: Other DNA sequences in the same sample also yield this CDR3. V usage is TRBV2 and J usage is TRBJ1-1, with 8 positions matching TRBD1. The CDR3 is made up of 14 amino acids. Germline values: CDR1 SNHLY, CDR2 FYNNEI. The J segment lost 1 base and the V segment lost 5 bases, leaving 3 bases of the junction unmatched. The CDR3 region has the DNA TGTGCCAGCAGTCCTGGACAGGGGAACACTGAAGCTTTCTTT. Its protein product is CASSPGQGNTEAFF.

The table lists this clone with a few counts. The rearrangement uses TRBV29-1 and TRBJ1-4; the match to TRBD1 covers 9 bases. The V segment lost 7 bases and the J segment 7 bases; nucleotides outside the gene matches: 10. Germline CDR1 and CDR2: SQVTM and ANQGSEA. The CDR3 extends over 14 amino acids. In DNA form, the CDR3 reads TGCAGCGCGGATGTGGGACAGGGTGGTGAAAAACTGTTTTTT. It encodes CSADVGQGGEKLFF.

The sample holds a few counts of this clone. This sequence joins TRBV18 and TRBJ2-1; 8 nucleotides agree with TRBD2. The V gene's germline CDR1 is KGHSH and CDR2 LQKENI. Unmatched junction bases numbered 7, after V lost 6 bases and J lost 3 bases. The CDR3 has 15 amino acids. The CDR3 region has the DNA TGTGCCAGCTCCGCGGGGGGAGGAAACTACAATGAGCAGTTCTTC. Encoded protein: CASSAGGGNYNEQFF.

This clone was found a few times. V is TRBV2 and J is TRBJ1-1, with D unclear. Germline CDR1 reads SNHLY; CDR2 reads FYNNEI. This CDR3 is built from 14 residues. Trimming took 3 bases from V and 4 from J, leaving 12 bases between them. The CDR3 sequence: CASSDLGGSTEAFF. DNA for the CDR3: TGTGCCAGCAGTGATCTGGGAGGGAGCACTGAAGCTTTCTTT.

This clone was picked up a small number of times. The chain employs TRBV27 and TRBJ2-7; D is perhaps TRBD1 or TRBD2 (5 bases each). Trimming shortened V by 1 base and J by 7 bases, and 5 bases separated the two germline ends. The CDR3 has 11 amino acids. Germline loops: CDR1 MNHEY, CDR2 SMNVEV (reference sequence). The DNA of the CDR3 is TGTGCCAGCAGTTTATGGGGGGAGCAGTACTTC. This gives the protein CASSLWGEQYF.

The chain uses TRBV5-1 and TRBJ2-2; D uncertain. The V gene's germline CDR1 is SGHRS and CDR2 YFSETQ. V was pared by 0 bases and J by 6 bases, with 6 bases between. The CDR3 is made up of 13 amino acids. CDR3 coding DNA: TGCGCCAGCAGCTTGGAAGGGCCCGGGGAGCTGTTTTTT. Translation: CASSLEGPGELFF.

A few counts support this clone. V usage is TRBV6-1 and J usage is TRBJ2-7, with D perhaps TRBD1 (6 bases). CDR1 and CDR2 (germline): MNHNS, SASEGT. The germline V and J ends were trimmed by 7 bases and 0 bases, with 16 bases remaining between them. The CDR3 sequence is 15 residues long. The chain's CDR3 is CASTQTGLSSYEQYF. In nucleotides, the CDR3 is TGTGCCAGCACCCAGACAGGCCTTAGCTCCTACGAGCAGTACTTC.

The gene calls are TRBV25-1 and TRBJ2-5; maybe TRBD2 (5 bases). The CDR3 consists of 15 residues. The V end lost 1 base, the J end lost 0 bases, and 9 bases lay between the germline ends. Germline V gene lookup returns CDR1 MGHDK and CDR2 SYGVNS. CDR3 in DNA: TGTGCCAGCAGTGAATTGAGAGGGAACCAAGAGACCCAGTACTTC. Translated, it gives CASSELRGNQETQYF.

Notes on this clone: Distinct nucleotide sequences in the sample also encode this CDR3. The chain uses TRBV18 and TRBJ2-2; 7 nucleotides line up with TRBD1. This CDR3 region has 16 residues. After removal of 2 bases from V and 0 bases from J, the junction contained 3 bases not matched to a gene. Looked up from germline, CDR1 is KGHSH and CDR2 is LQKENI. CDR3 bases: TGTGCCAGCTCACCAAGGACAGGAGCGAACACCGGGGAGCTGTTTTTT. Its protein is CASSPRTGANTGELFF.

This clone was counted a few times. This CDR3 is CAWSVGRVAGVNNEQFF. CDR3 nucleotide sequence: TGTGCCTGGAGTGTGGGCCGGGTGGCGGGGGTGAACAATGAGCAGTTCTTC. V usage is TRBV30 and J usage is TRBJ2-1; 7 nucleotides match TRBD2. Germline loops: CDR1 GTSNPN, CDR2 SVGIG (reference sequence). The V segment lost 0 bases and the J segment 5 bases; nucleotides outside the gene matches: 13. There are 17 residues in the CDR3.

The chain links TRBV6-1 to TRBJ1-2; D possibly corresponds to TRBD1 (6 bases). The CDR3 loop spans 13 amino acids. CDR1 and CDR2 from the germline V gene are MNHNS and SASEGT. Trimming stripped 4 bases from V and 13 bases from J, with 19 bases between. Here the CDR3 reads CASSGRSGLDSTF. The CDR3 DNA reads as TGTGCCAGCAGTGGCCGATCCGGATTGGACAGCACCTTC.

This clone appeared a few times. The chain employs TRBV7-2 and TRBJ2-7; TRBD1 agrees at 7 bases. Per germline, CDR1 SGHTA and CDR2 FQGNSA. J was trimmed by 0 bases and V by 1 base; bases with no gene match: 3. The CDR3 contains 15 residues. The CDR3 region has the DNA TGTGCCAGCAGCTTAGGAGGGGACAGCTCCTACGAGCAGTACTTC. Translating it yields CASSLGGDSSYEQYF. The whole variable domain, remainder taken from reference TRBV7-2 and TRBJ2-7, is GAGVSQSPSNKVTEKGKDVELRCDPISGHTALYWYRQSLGQGLEFLIYFQGNSAPDKSGLPSDRFSAERTGGSVSTLTIQRTQQEDSAVYLCASSLGGDSSYEQYFGPGTRLTVT.

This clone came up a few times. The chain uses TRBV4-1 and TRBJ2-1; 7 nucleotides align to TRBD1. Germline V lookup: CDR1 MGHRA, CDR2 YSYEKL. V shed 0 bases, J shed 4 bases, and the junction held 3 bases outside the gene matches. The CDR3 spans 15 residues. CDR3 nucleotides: TGCGCCAGCAGCCAAGAGGGGACAGTTTACAATGAGCAGTTCTTC. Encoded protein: CASSQEGTVYNEQFF.

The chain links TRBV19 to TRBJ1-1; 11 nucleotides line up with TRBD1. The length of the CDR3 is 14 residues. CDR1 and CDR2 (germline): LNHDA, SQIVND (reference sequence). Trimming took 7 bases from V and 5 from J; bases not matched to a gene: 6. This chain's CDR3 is CASIVGTGGTEAFF. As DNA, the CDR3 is TGTGCCAGTATCGTTGGGACAGGGGGGACTGAAGCTTTCTTT.

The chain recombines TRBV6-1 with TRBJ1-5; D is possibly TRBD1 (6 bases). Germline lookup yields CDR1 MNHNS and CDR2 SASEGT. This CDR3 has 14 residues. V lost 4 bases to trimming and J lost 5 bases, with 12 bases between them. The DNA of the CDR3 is TGTGCCAGCAGTGGGGGGCAATTATATCAGCCCCAGCATTTT. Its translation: CASSGGQLYQPQHF.

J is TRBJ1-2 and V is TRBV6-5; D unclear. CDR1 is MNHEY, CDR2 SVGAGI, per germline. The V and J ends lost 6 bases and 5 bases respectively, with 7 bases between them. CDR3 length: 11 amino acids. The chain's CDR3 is CASSGRYGYTF. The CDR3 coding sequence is TGTGCCAGCAGCGGACGTTATGGCTACACCTTC.

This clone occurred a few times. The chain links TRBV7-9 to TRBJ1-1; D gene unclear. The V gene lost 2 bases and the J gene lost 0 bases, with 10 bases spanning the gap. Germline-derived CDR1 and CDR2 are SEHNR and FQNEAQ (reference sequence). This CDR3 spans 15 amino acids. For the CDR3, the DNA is TGTGCCAGCAGCTTATGGGAGGCGTTGAACACTGAAGCTTTCTTT. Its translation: CASSLWEALNTEAFF.

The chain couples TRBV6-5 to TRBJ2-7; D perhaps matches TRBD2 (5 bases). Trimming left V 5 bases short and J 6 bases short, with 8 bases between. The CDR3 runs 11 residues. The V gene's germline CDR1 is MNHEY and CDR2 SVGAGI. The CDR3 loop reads CASSRGSEQYF. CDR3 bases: TGTGCCAGCAGTAGAGGGTCCGAGCAGTACTTC.

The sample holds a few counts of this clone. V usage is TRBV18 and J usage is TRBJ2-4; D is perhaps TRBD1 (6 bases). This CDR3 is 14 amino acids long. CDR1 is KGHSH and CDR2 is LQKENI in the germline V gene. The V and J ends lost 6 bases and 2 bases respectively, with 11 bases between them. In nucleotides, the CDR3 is TGTGCCAGCTCCCCTGGGACACCCAAAAACATTCAGTACTTC. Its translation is CASSPGTPKNIQYF.

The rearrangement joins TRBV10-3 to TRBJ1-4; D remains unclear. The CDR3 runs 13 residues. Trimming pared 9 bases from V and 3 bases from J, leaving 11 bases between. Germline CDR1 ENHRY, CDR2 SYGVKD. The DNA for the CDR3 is TGTGCCATAGCCCCCGGGTCTAATGAAAAACTGTTTTTT. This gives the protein CAIAPGSNEKLFF.

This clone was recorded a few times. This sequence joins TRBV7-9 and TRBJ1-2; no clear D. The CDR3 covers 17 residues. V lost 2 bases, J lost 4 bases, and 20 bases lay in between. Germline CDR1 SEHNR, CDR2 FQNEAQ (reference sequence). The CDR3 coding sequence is TGTGCCAGCAGCTTACGTTCTGCTGTCGGTTCTCCCTATGGCTACACCTTC. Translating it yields CASSLRSAVGSPYGYTF.

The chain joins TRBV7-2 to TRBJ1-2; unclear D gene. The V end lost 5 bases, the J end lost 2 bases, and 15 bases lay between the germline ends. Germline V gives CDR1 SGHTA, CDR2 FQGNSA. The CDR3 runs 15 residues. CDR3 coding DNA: TGTGCCAGCAGCCGCGCAAAAGGGTCCAACTATGGCTACACCTTC. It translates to CASSRAKGSNYGYTF.

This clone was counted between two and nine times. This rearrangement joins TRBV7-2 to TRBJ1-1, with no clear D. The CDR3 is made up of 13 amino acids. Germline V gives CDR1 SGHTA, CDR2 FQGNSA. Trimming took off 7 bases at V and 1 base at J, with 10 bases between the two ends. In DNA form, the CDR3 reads TGTGCCAGCACCCTGGCGGGGAACACTGAAGCTTTCTTT. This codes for CASTLAGNTEAFF.

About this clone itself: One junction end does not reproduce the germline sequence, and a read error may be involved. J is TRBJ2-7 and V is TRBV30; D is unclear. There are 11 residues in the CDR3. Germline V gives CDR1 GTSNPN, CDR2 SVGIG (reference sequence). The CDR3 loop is CAWSLPGTLDF. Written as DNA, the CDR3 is TGTGCCTGGAGTCTTCCGGGCACTCTAGACTTC.